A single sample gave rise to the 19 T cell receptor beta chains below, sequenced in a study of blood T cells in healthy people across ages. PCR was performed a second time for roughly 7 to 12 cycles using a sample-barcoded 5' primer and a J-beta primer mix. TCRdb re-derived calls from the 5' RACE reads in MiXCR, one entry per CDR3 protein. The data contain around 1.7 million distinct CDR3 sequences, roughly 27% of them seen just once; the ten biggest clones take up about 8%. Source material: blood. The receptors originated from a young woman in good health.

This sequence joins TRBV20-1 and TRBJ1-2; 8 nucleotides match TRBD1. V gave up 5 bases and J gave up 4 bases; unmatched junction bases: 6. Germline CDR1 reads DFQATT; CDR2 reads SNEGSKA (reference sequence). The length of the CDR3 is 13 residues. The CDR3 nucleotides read TGCAGTGCTCATGCCGGGACAGGCTATGGCTACACCTTC. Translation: CSAHAGTGYGYTF.

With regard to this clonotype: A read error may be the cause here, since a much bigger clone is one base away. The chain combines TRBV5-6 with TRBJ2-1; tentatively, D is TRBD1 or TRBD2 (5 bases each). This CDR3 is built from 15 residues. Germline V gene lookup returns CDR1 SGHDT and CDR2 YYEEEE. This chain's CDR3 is CASSLGLRGRNEQLF. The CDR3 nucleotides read TGTGCCAGCAGCTTGGGCTTGAGGGGCCGGAATGAGCAGTTATTC.

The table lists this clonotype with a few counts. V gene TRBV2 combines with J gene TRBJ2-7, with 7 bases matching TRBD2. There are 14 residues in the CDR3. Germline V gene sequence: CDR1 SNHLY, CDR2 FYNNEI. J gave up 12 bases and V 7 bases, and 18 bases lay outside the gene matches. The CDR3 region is CASIEAPGSGGGYF. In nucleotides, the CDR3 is TGTGCCAGCATTGAGGCCCCAGGATCGGGGGGAGGGTACTTC.

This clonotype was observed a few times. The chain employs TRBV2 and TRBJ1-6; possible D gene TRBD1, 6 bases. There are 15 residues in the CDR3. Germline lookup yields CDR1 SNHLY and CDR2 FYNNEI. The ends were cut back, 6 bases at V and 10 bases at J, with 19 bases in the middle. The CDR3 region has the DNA TGTGCCAGCAGACCCTGGGGGGGCAGAGGATCACCCCTCCACTTT. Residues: CASRPWGGRGSPLHF.

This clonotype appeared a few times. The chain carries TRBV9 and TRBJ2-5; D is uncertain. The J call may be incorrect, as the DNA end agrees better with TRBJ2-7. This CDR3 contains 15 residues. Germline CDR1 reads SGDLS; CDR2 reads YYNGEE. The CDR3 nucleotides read TGTGCCAGCAGCGTAAATGGCGGCCGATCAGTCGAGCAGTACTTC. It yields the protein CASSVNGGRSVEQYF.

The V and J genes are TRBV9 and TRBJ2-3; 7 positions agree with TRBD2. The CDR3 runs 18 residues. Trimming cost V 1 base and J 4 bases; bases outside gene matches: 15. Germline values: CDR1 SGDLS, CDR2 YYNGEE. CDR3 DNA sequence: TGTGCCAGCAGCGTATCCCGGGGGGTGGTGATTGGTGCAGATACGCAGTATTTT. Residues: CASSVSRGVVIGADTQYF.

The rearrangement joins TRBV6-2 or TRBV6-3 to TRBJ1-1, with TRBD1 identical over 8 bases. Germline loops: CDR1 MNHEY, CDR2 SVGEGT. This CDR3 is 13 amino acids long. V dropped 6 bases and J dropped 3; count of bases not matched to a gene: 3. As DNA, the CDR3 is TGTGCCAGCAGGGACAGGGAGTACACTGAAGCTTTCTTT. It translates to CASRDREYTEAFF.

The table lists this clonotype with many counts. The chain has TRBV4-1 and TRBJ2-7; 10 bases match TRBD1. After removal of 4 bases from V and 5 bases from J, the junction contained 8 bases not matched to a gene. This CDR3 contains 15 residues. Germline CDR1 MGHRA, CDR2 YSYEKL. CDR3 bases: TGCGCCAGCAGCCCCCCCGGGACAGGGGCCCACGAGCAGTACTTC. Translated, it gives CASSPPGTGAHEQYF.

The CDR3 DNA is TGTGCCAGCAGCTTAACCCTCTCATCCCCCACAGATACGCAGTATTTT. Translation gives CASSLTLSSPTDTQYF. The chain employs TRBV7-9 and TRBJ2-3; D unresolved. From germline, CDR1 is SEHNR and CDR2 FQNEAQ (reference sequence). The CDR3 is made up of 16 amino acids. V was clipped by 2 bases and J by 2 bases, with 14 bases between them. The variable domain in full, with the rest retrieved from reference TRBV7-9 and TRBJ2-3, is DTGVSQNPRHKITKRGQNVTFRCDPISEHNRLYWYRQTLGQGPEFLTYFQNEAQLEKSRLLSDRFSAERPKGSFSTLEIQRTEQGDSAMYLCASSLTLSSPTDTQYFGPGTRLTVL.

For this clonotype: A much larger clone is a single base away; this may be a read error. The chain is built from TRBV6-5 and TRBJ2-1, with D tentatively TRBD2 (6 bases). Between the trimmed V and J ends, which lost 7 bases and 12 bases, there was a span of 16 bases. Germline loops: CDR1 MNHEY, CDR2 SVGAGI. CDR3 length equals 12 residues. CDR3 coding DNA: TGTGCCAGCACCAGCGACTGGGGAGGGCAGTTCTTC. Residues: CASTSDWGGQFF.

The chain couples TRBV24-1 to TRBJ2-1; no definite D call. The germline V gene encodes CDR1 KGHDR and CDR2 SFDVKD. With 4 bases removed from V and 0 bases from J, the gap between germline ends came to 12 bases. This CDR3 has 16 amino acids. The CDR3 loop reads CATSEHDWGSYNEQFF. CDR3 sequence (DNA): TGTGCCACCAGTGAACATGACTGGGGCTCCTACAATGAGCAGTTCTTC.

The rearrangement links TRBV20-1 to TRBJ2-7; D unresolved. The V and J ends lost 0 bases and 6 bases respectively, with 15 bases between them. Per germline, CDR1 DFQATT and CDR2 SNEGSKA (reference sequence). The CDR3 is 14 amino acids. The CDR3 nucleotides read TGCAGTGCTAGAGATGACTGGAAGGTCTTCGAGCAGTACTTC. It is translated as CSARDDWKVFEQYF.

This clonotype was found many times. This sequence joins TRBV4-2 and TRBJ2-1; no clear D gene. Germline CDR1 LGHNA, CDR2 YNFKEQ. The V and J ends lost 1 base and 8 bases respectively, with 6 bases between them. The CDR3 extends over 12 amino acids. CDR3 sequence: CASSQARDEQFF. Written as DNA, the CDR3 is TGTGCCAGCAGCCAAGCTAGGGATGAGCAGTTCTTC.

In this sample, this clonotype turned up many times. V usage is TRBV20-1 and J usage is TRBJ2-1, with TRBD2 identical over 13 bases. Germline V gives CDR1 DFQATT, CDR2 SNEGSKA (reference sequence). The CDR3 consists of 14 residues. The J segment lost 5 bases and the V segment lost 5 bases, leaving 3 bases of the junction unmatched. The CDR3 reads CSAYGTSGDNEQFF. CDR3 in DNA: TGCAGTGCTTACGGGACTAGCGGGGACAATGAGCAGTTCTTC.

The CDR3 region has the DNA TGCAGTGCTAATAGTCTCGGGACCTACGAGCAGTACTTC. This translates into CSANSLGTYEQYF. The chain employs TRBV20-1 and TRBJ2-4; tentative D call: TRBD2 (5 bases). The J call may not be correct, given that the DNA end is closer to TRBJ2-7. CDR1 DFQATT and CDR2 SNEGSKA come from the germline V gene (reference sequence). The CDR3 length is 13 residues.

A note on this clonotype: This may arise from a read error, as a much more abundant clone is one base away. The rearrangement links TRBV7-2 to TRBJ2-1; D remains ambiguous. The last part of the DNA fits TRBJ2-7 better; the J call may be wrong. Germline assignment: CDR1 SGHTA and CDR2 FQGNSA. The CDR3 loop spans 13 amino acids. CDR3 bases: TGTGCCAGCAGCGACGGCTCCTACAATGAGCAGTACTTC. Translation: CASSDGSYNEQYF.

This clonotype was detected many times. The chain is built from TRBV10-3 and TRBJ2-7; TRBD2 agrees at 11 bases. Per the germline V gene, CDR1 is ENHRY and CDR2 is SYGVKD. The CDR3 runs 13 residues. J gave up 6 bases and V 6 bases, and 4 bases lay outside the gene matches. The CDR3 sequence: CAIRGGTSGEQYF. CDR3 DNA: TGTGCCATCAGGGGGGGGACTAGCGGCGAGCAGTACTTC.

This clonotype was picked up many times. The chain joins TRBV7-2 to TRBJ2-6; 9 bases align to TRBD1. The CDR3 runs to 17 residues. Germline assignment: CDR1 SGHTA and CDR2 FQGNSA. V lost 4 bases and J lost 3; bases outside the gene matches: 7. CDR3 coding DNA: TGTGCCAGCAGCTCCCCGGGACAGGGTGGTGGGGCCAACGTCCTGACTTTC. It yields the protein CASSSPGQGGGANVLTF.

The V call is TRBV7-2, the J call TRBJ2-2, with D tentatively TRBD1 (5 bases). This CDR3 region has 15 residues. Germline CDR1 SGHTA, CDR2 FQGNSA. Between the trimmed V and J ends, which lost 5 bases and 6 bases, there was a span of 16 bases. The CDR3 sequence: CASSPLGLHAGELFF. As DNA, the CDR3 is TGTGCCAGCAGCCCCTTGGGGCTACACGCCGGGGAGCTGTTTTTT.